Following are 32 T cell receptor beta chains from one sample sequenced in a study of cytomegalovirus exposure and HLA in healthy donors. PCR was performed using 60 Vbeta and 13 Jbeta primers. The table came from immunoSEQ multiplex PCR; TCRdb's copy has only in-frame clones and leaves some out. The sample yields fewer than 90,000 clones, approximately 78% seen once. Sequenced material: PBMCs. Receptors were obtained from a human donor in good health.

This chain connects TRBV10-3 to TRBJ1-1; 7 positions match TRBD1. V dropped 3 bases and J dropped 5; count of bases not matched to a gene: 6. CDR3 length equals 14 residues. CDR1 is ENHRY and CDR2 is SYGVKD in the germline V gene. CDR3 protein: CAISDRTGVTEAFF. The CDR3 DNA is TGTGCCATCAGTGATCGGACAGGCGTAACTGAAGCTTTCTTT.

The chain uses TRBV7-2 and TRBJ2-3; D uncertain. CDR3 length: 16 residues. Trimming pared 5 bases from V and 1 base from J, leaving 16 bases between. CDR1 and CDR2 (germline): SGHTA, FQGNSA. The CDR3 nucleotides read TGTGCCAGCAGCACAGACCGAAACAAGGGCACAGATACGCAGTATTTT. Amino acids: CASSTDRNKGTDTQYF.

V and J are TRBV9 and TRBJ2-3; 11 bases fit TRBD2. Germline assignment: CDR1 SGDLS and CDR2 YYNGEE. V dropped 1 base and J dropped 5; count of bases not matched to a gene: 3. The CDR3 is made up of 15 amino acids. Written as DNA, the CDR3 is TGTGCCAGCAGCGTATTAGGGACTAGCGGAGATACGCAGTATTTT. Translated, it gives CASSVLGTSGDTQYF.

The rearrangement uses TRBV6-5 and TRBJ2-1, with 8 bases identical to TRBD1. Germline lookup yields CDR1 MNHEY and CDR2 SVGAGI. This CDR3 contains 16 residues. V lost 0 bases, J lost 5 bases, and 6 bases stayed unmatched. As DNA, the CDR3 is TGTGCCAGCAGTTACTCGCGGACAGGGTCCAACAATGAGCAGTTCTTC. Translation: CASSYSRTGSNNEQFF.

V gene TRBV28 combines with J gene TRBJ2-7; TRBD1 aligns across 9 bases. Germline V gene lookup returns CDR1 MDHEN and CDR2 SYDVKM. Trimming cost V 7 bases and J 2 bases; bases outside gene matches: 6. This CDR3 spans 14 amino acids. CDR3 amino acids: CASTGTGIPYEQYF. The CDR3 coding sequence is TGTGCCAGCACCGGGACAGGGATACCCTACGAGCAGTACTTC.

The chain is built from TRBV5-1 and TRBJ2-2; 8 bases map to TRBD2. CDR1 and CDR2 (germline): SGHRS, YFSETQ. This CDR3 spans 14 amino acids. The CDR3 DNA is TGCGCTAGGTCCGGGGGGGCTGACACCGGGGAGCTGTTTTTT. As protein: CARSGGADTGELFF.

This sequence joins TRBV27 and TRBJ2-1, with 9 bases that match TRBD2. V was pared by 7 bases and J by 0 bases, with 7 bases of the junction left unmatched. Germline values: CDR1 MNHEY, CDR2 SMNVEV (reference sequence). The CDR3 consists of 16 residues. The CDR3: CASNRGGGASYNEQFF. In DNA, the CDR3 is TGTGCCAGCAACCGTGGCGGGGGGGCCTCCTACAATGAGCAGTTCTTC.

V gene TRBV7-2 combines with J gene TRBJ2-1, with D perhaps matching TRBD1 (6 bases). The length of the CDR3 is 14 residues. The germline V gene has CDR1 SGHTA and CDR2 FQGNSA. V lost 5 bases and J 9 bases, leaving 17 bases between the germline ends. DNA of the CDR3: TGTGCCAGCAGCCCCGAGGGGGTGATGAGTGAGCAGTTCTTC. Encoded protein: CASSPEGVMSEQFF.

This clone was detected only once. CDR3 amino acids: CASSQTSGGHSEQYF. CDR3 nucleotide sequence: TGTGCCAGCAGCCAAACTAGCGGGGGCCACTCCGAGCAGTACTTC. The rearrangement joins TRBV6-5 to TRBJ2-7, with TRBD2 matching 11 bases. CDR3 length: 15 amino acids. The ends lost 6 bases at V and 6 bases at J; junction bases unmatched: 10. The germline gives CDR1 MNHEY, CDR2 SVGAGI.

The chain employs TRBV18 and TRBJ2-1; TRBD1 aligns across 9 bases. The germline V gene has CDR1 KGHSH and CDR2 LQKENI. This CDR3 spans 14 amino acids. The ends lost 4 bases at V and 8 bases at J; junction bases unmatched: 6. The CDR3 nucleotides read TGTGCCAGCTCACACGGGGACAGGGTGGATGAGCAGTTCTTC. This codes for CASSHGDRVDEQFF. Looking up the rest from reference TRBV18 and TRBJ2-1 gives the full variable domain: NAGVMQNPRHLVRRRGQEARLRCSPMKGHSHVYWYRQLPEEGLKFMVYLQKENIIDESGMPKERFSAEFPKEGPSILRIQQVVRGDSAAYFCASSHGDRVDEQFFGPGTRLTVL.

This chain uses TRBV19 with TRBJ2-2; perhaps TRBD1 as D (5 bases). Trimming removed 2 bases at V and 6 bases at J, with 7 bases between. The germline gives CDR1 LNHDA, CDR2 SQIVND (reference sequence). The CDR3 spans 13 residues. The CDR3 DNA reads TGTGCCAGTAGTATACAGGGTCCCGGGGAGCTGTTTTTT. Translation: CASSIQGPGELFF.

The chain employs TRBV27 and TRBJ2-7; the match to TRBD2 covers 13 bases. The CDR3 sequence is 17 residues long. Germline V gives CDR1 MNHEY, CDR2 SMNVEV (reference sequence). With V trimmed by 0 bases and J by 3 bases, 5 bases remained unmatched. CDR3 coding DNA: TGTGCCAGCAGTTTATCGGGGGGACTAGCGGGGAACTACGAGCAGTACTTC. It specifies CASSLSGGLAGNYEQYF.

The chain joins TRBV19 to TRBJ1-5, with D perhaps matching TRBD1 (6 bases). The CDR3 runs 16 residues. V lost 0 bases, J lost 4 bases, and 13 bases lay in between. Germline lookup yields CDR1 LNHDA and CDR2 SQIVND (reference sequence). CDR3 amino acids: CASSIDKNRDNQPQHF. The CDR3 region has the DNA TGTGCCAGTAGTATAGATAAAAACAGGGATAATCAGCCCCAGCATTTT.

This sequence joins TRBV5-1 and TRBJ2-3, with 12 nucleotides matching TRBD1. Germline V CDR1 and CDR2: SGHRS, YFSETQ. The CDR3 spans 14 residues. V shed 5 bases, J shed 5 bases, and the junction held 3 bases outside the gene matches. The CDR3: CASRGQGAVDTQYF. The CDR3 bases are TGCGCCAGCAGGGGACAGGGGGCTGTAGATACGCAGTATTTT. The full variable domain, its missing parts supplied by reference TRBV5-1 and TRBJ2-3, is KAGVTQTPRYLIKTRGQQVTLSCSPISGHRSVSWYQQTPGQGLQFLFEYFSETQRNKGNFPGRFSGRQFSNSRSEMNVSTLELGDSALYLCASRGQGAVDTQYFGPGTRLTVL.

This chain uses TRBV9 with TRBJ2-3; a weak D match, TRBD1 (6 bases). Looked up from germline, CDR1 is SGDLS and CDR2 is YYNGEE. The ends were cut back, 4 bases at V and 0 bases at J, with 15 bases in the middle. The CDR3 runs to 16 residues. The CDR3 here is CASSLGPTGSTDTQYF. CDR3 DNA sequence: TGTGCCAGCAGCCTCGGCCCCACAGGGAGCACAGATACGCAGTATTTT. The full variable domain, completed using reference TRBV9 and TRBJ2-3, is DSGVTQTPKHLITATGQRVTLRCSPRSGDLSVYWYQQSLDQGLQFLIQYYNGEERAKGNILERFSAQQFPDLHSELNLSSLELGDSALYFCASSLGPTGSTDTQYFGPGTRLTVL.

The rearrangement uses TRBV5-1 and TRBJ2-5; maybe TRBD1 (6 bases). V was shortened by 1 base and J by 5 bases, with 18 bases between the two germline ends. CDR1 SGHRS and CDR2 YFSETQ come from the germline V gene. The CDR3 sequence is 16 residues long. CDR3 protein: CASSLRGTLIQETQYF. The DNA of the CDR3 is TGCGCCAGCAGCTTGAGGGGGACCCTCATACAGGAGACCCAGTACTTC.

The chain has TRBV18 and TRBJ1-4, with 8 bases fitting TRBD1. V shed 6 bases and J 5 bases; nucleotides not matched to a gene: 8. Germline CDR1 and CDR2: KGHSH and LQKENI. The CDR3 runs to 15 residues. The CDR3 loop is CASSPQGASNEKLFF. The CDR3 DNA reads TGTGCCAGCTCGCCTCAGGGGGCGAGCAATGAAAAACTGTTTTTT.

The chain employs TRBV5-4 and TRBJ2-1, with D perhaps matching TRBD1 (6 bases). Trimming removed 3 bases at V and 1 base at J, with 14 bases between. The germline V gene has CDR1 SGHNT and CDR2 YYREEE (reference sequence). The CDR3 sequence is 16 residues long. Here the CDR3 DNA reads TGTGCCAGCAGCTCGTACTTTACAGGGTCCTACAATGAGCAGTTCTTC. This codes for CASSSYFTGSYNEQFF.

This clone was detected only a few times. The gene calls are TRBV9 and TRBJ1-1; 7 bases are a match to TRBD1. The CDR3 sequence is 14 residues long. CDR1 SGDLS and CDR2 YYNGEE come from the germline V gene. V was pared by 3 bases and J by 4 bases, with 6 bases of the junction left unmatched. The CDR3 sequence: CASSAPDRSTEAFF. Written as DNA, the CDR3 is TGTGCCAGCAGCGCCCCGGACAGGTCCACTGAAGCTTTCTTT.

CDR3 in DNA: TGTGCCAGTAGTGTACAGGCGACGAACACCGGGGAGCTGTTTTTT. Translated: CASSVQATNTGELFF. The rearrangement joins TRBV19 to TRBJ2-2, with D perhaps matching TRBD1 (5 bases). V lost 5 bases and J 0 bases, leaving 10 bases between the germline ends. The CDR3 spans 15 residues. The germline V gene has CDR1 LNHDA and CDR2 SQIVND (reference sequence).

The V gene is TRBV7-2, the J gene TRBJ2-7; D might be TRBD2 (5 bases). Germline values: CDR1 SGHTA, CDR2 FQGNSA. The CDR3 spans 12 residues. Trimming removed 0 bases at V and 13 bases at J, with 13 bases between. The CDR3 sequence is CASSLALGRAYF. CDR3 in DNA: TGTGCCAGCAGCTTAGCGCTTGGGAGAGCCTACTTC.

This chain uses TRBV30 with TRBJ1-3, with TRBD1 identical over 7 bases. This CDR3 comprises 14 residues. Trimming at V came to 7 bases and at J to 0 bases, leaving 6 bases not matched to a gene. The germline CDR1 and CDR2 sequences are GTSNPN and SVGIG (reference sequence). CDR3 amino acids: CASSTGISGNTIYF. The CDR3 DNA reads TGTGCCTCTTCGACAGGGATCTCTGGAAACACCATATATTTT.

The chain employs TRBV10-1 and TRBJ2-7; TRBD1 is a possible D gene (6 bases). CDR1 and CDR2 (germline): WNHNN, SYGVQD (reference sequence). V lost 2 bases and J lost 7, with 12 bases in between. This CDR3 has 13 residues. The CDR3 DNA follows: TGCGCCAGCAGTGAGGGACAGTCTCGGGAGCAGTACTTC. This encodes CASSEGQSREQYF.

The gene calls are TRBV5-6 and TRBJ1-5; 7 positions match TRBD1. CDR1 and CDR2 (germline): SGHDT, YYEEEE. V was clipped by 1 base and J by 0 bases; unmatched bases: 7. This CDR3 region has 17 residues. The CDR3 sequence: CASSLMSGGFSNQPQHF. The CDR3 coding sequence is TGTGCCAGCAGCTTGATGTCAGGGGGATTTAGCAATCAGCCCCAGCATTTT.

The V gene is TRBV19, the J gene TRBJ2-5; D may be TRBD2 (6 bases). The CDR3 totals 15 residues. Between the trimmed V and J ends, which lost 5 bases and 0 bases, there was a span of 13 bases. CDR1 and CDR2 from the germline V gene are LNHDA and SQIVND (reference sequence). The CDR3 sequence: CASSPRGTNQETQYF. DNA for the CDR3: TGTGCCAGTAGTCCGCGGGGCACCAACCAAGAGACCCAGTACTTC.

The DNA of the CDR3 is TGTGCCAGCTCACCCCTCAGCGGGGGGGCCTTTTACGAGCAGTACTTC. As protein: CASSPLSGGAFYEQYF. The V and J genes are TRBV18 and TRBJ2-5, with TRBD2 matching over 10 bases. Matching the DNA end better, TRBJ2-7 makes the J call doubtful. Looked up from germline, CDR1 is KGHSH and CDR2 is LQKENI. CDR3 length equals 16 residues.

The chain has TRBV7-9 and TRBJ2-2; D is possibly TRBD2 (6 bases). V lost 2 bases and J 0 bases, leaving 19 bases between the germline ends. The CDR3 runs 19 residues. Germline CDR1 is SEHNR and CDR2 is FQNEAQ (reference sequence). The DNA of the CDR3 is TGTGCCAGCAGCTTACGCGGGACCGTGGCGCTTACGAACACCGGGGAGCTGTTTTTT. Translation gives CASSLRGTVALTNTGELFF.

This clone was seen a few times. The chain recombines TRBV11-2 with TRBJ2-7, with 7 nucleotides matching TRBD1. CDR1 is SGHAT and CDR2 is FQNNGV in the germline V gene. With 5 bases clipped from V and 2 bases from J, the junction kept 6 bases outside the gene matches. The length of the CDR3 is 14 residues. The CDR3 loop is CASSKYRGAYEQYF. CDR3 nucleotides: TGTGCCAGCAGCAAGTACAGGGGAGCCTACGAGCAGTACTTC.

CDR3 nucleotides: TGCGCCAGCAGTACGACAGAAGTACCCTCCGAGCAGTACTTC. Amino acids: CASSTTEVPSEQYF. The rearrangement links TRBV5-1 to TRBJ2-7, with D tentatively TRBD1 (5 bases). CDR3 size: 14 residues. Deletions cut 5 bases from V and 6 bases from J, with 18 bases between. Germline loops: CDR1 SGHRS, CDR2 YFSETQ.

The gene calls are TRBV19 and TRBJ1-5; 9 nucleotides line up with TRBD1. Germline CDR1 is LNHDA and CDR2 is SQIVND (reference sequence). This CDR3 spans 18 amino acids. With 1 base clipped from V and 3 bases from J, the junction kept 10 bases outside the gene matches. The DNA of the CDR3 is TGTGCCAGTAGTATAGTAGCGATACAGGGGGCGCCCAATCAGCCCCAGCATTTT. Its protein is CASSIVAIQGAPNQPQHF.

The chain employs TRBV27 and TRBJ1-5; 9 nucleotides agree with TRBD1. The J segment lost 4 bases and the V segment lost 6 bases, leaving 10 bases of the junction unmatched. The germline gives CDR1 MNHEY, CDR2 SMNVEV (reference sequence). The CDR3 is 16 amino acids. The chain's CDR3 is CASSPLWDRENQPQHF. In DNA form, the CDR3 reads TGTGCCAGCAGCCCCCTCTGGGACAGGGAGAATCAGCCCCAGCATTTT.

This rearrangement joins TRBV6-5 to TRBJ1-2; TRBD1 aligns across 10 bases. This CDR3 region has 14 residues. Trimming took 4 bases from V and 2 from J; bases not matched to a gene: 1. Germline V lookup: CDR1 MNHEY, CDR2 SVGAGI. CDR3 loop: CASSWGQGNYGYTF. The CDR3 nucleotides are TGTGCCAGCAGTTGGGGACAGGGGAACTATGGCTACACCTTC.